These T cell receptor beta chains were read from a single sample in a study of cytomegalovirus exposure and HLA in healthy donors. Generated by immunoSEQ multiplex PCR, the TCRdb table keeps only in-frame clones and is missing some. The table has tens of thousands of clones, 85% to 95% seen once; the top ten hold about 2.1%. The material sequenced was PBMCs. The receptors were sampled from a woman aged 18-29 years in good health and CMV-seronegative. The CDR3 runs from the conserved cysteine through the conserved F or W. A D gene is named only where the DNA matches it firmly. The listing skips clone size in some rows; elsewhere it reads once, few, many or a size class.

J,V,D,size,CDR3,DNA
TRBJ2-4,TRBV4-1,-,-,CASSQGDRNIQYF,TGCGCCAGCAGCCAAGGAGACAGAAACATTCAGTACTTC
TRBJ2-7,TRBV5-1,TRBD1,-,CASSPGQGVREQYF,TGCGCCAGCAGCCCTGGGCAGGGGGTACGTGAGCAGTACTTC
TRBJ1-2,TRBV28,-,once,CASSLSPRTYGYTF,TGTGCCAGCAGTTTATCCCCGAGAACCTATGGCTACACCTTC
TRBJ2-3,TRBV21-1,-,-,CASSKGGDTQYF,TGTGCCAGCAGCAAAGGAGGAGATACGCAGTATTTT
TRBJ2-2,TRBV10-2,-,-,CASSEYAGLDGTGELFF,TGCGCCAGCAGTGAGTATGCAGGGTTAGACGGAACCGGGGAGCTGTTTTTT
TRBJ2-3,TRBV11-3,-,-,CASSLWRAYGDTQYF,TGTGCCAGCAGCTTGTGGAGGGCCTATGGGGATACGCAGTATTTT
TRBJ1-1,TRBV14,TRBD1,-,CASSQVRIRGTGGPSGRDTEAFF,TGTGCCAGCAGCCAAGTACGTATCCGCGGGACAGGGGGCCCTTCGGGGAGGGACACTGAAGCTTTCTTT
TRBJ2-7,TRBV6-6,TRBD2,once,CASRQLAGEYEQYF,TGTGCCAGCAGACAACTAGCGGGGGAATACGAGCAGTACTTC
TRBJ1-2,TRBV11-2,-,few,CASSFGVWEGYTF,TGTGCCAGCAGCTTTGGGGTTTGGGAGGGCTACACCTTC
TRBJ2-7,TRBV19,TRBD1,-,CASSPGTDYEQYF,TGTGCCAGTAGTCCCGGGACAGACTACGAGCAGTACTTC
TRBJ2-3,TRBV4-2,-,-,CASSQDEASSVTDTQYF,TGTGCCAGCAGCCAAGATGAGGCCTCTTCGGTCACAGATACGCAGTATTTT
TRBJ1-3,TRBV10-3,-,-,CAISKTRSAGNTIYF,TGTGCCATCAGTAAGACCCGCAGCGCTGGAAACACCATATATTTT
TRBJ2-3,TRBV7-2,-,-,CASSLLGGPTDTQYF,TGTGCCAGCAGCTTATTGGGGGGGCCCACAGATACGCAGTATTTT
TRBJ2-2,TRBV5-1,TRBD2,-,CASSLAGGSPGELFF,TGCGCCAGCAGCTTAGCGGGAGGGTCACCCGGGGAGCTGTTTTTT
TRBJ1-1,TRBV27,TRBD1,-,CASSTLGTGTEAFF,TGTGCCAGCAGTACACTCGGGACAGGCACTGAAGCTTTCTTT
TRBJ1-3,TRBV11-2,-,-,CASSLGASSGNTIYF,TGTGCCAGCAGCTTAGGAGCGAGCTCTGGAAACACCATATATTTT
TRBJ1-2,TRBV10-2,-,-,CASSEVAGVTGYTF,TGCGCCAGCAGTGAGGTGGCGGGGGTGACGGGCTACACCTTC
TRBJ1-1,TRBV5-1,-,-,CASSLAVGVNTEAFF,TGCGCCAGCAGCTTGGCGGTAGGAGTGAACACTGAAGCTTTCTTT
TRBJ1-6,TRBV18,TRBD1,-,CASSPRGTDPLALHF,TGTGCCAGCTCACCAAGAGGGACAGACCCTTTGGCCCTCCACTTT
TRBJ2-3,TRBV7-2,-,-,CAAGSTDTQYF,TGTGCAGCAGGGAGCACAGATACGCAGTATTTT
TRBJ2-2,TRBV5-1,-,-,CASKNSLAVWSTGELFF,TGCGCCAGCAAAAACAGTTTGGCAGTTTGGTCAACCGGGGAGCTGTTTTTT
TRBJ1-3,TRBV9,-,-,CASSGYRASSGNTIYF,TGTGCCAGCAGCGGATACAGGGCCTCCTCTGGAAACACCATATATTTT
TRBJ2-1,TRBV15,TRBD1,-,CATSRNPTGGFEQFF,TGTGCCACCAGCAGAAACCCGACAGGGGGCTTTGAGCAGTTCTTC
TRBJ1-1,TRBV27,-,-,CASSLEGFYDTEAFF,TGTGCCAGCAGTTTGGAGGGGTTCTATGACACTGAAGCTTTCTTT
TRBJ2-1,TRBV28,TRBD2,-,CASSLSSGSFYNEQFF,TGTGCCAGCAGTTTGTCTAGCGGGAGTTTCTACAATGAGCAGTTCTTC
TRBJ2-7,TRBV2,-,-,CASRDRTYEQYF,TGTGCCAGCAGGGACAGAACCTACGAGCAGTACTTC
TRBJ1-5,TRBV27,-,-,CASSFRGGNQPQHF,TGTGCCAGCAGTTTTCGGGGAGGGAATCAGCCCCAGCATTTT
TRBJ2-1,TRBV29-1,TRBD2,-,CSAKTSGRALTSYNEQFF,TGCAGCGCCAAGACTAGCGGGAGGGCCCTAACAAGTTACAATGAGCAGTTCTTC
TRBJ1-5,TRBV6-1,-,-,CASSEWEQDLAHQPQHF,TGTGCCAGCAGTGAGTGGGAACAGGATTTGGCACATCAGCCCCAGCATTTT
TRBJ1-1,TRBV5-1,-,once,CASKYRNAGDTEAFF,TGCGCCAGCAAGTATAGGAACGCGGGAGACACTGAAGCTTTCTTT
TRBJ1-5,TRBV28,TRBD1,-,CARGTDNQPQHF,TGTGCCCGGGGGACAGACAATCAGCCCCAGCATTTT
TRBJ1-5,TRBV2,-,-,CASSEALFYQPQHF,TGTGCCAGCAGTGAGGCCCTCTTTTACCAGCCCCAGCATTTT
TRBJ2-5,TRBV7-9,TRBD2,-,CASSFGREVVAETQYF,TGTGCCAGCAGCTTCGGGAGGGAGGTAGTGGCGGAGACCCAGTACTTC
TRBJ2-5,TRBV11-2,-,-,CASSLNPGSLQETQYF,TGTGCCAGCAGCTTAAATCCGGGTTCGCTCCAAGAGACCCAGTACTTC
TRBJ1-2,TRBV7-9,-,-,CASSSRDTINYGYTF,TGTGCCAGCAGCTCCCGGGACACTATTAACTATGGCTACACCTTC
TRBJ1-5,TRBV4-1,-,-,CASSQARGDQPQHF,TGCGCCAGCAGCCAAGCACGGGGGGATCAGCCCCAGCATTTT
TRBJ2-3,TRBV4-3,-,-,CASSQGRSTDTQYF,TGCGCCAGCAGCCAAGGGCGGAGCACAGATACGCAGTATTTT
TRBJ2-1,TRBV6-6,TRBD1,-,CASTPGTGGNEQFF,TGTGCCAGCACCCCGGGGACAGGGGGCAATGAGCAGTTCTTC
TRBJ1-1,TRBV10-1,-,-,CASSGQSNTEAFF,TGCGCCAGCAGTGGACAGTCGAACACTGAAGCTTTCTTT
TRBJ2-3,TRBV11-3,TRBD1,-,CASSLDQGAGTDTQYF,TGTGCCAGCAGCTTAGATCAGGGGGCGGGCACAGATACGCAGTATTTT
TRBJ1-2,TRBV6-1,-,-,CATLTAGRDGYTF,TGTGCCACCCTCACAGCCGGGAGGGATGGCTACACCTTC
TRBJ1-2,TRBV6-6,TRBD1,-,CASILPGQGASGYTF,TGTGCCAGCATCCTACCAGGACAGGGGGCTAGTGGCTACACCTTC
TRBJ1-3,TRBV6-5,-,once,CASRDSAGNTIYF,TGTGCCAGCAGAGACAGCGCTGGAAACACCATATATTTT
TRBJ1-1,TRBV30,-,-,CAWIPALAVVNTEAFF,TGTGCCTGGATCCCGGCCCTAGCCGTCGTGAACACTGAAGCTTTCTTT
TRBJ2-1,TRBV19,-,-,CASSQTGYNEQFF,TGTGCCAGTAGTCAAACAGGATACAATGAGCAGTTCTTC
TRBJ1-6,TRBV7-2,-,-,CASSSGDIPLHF,TGTGCCAGCAGCTCCGGGGACATTCCCCTCCACTTT
TRBJ2-5,TRBV6-5,TRBD1,-,CASSYGQGSETQYF,TGTGCCAGCAGTTACGGACAGGGGAGCGAGACCCAGTACTTC
TRBJ1-2,TRBV12-5,-,-,CASGMGPPPSYTF,TGTGCTAGTGGTATGGGGCCCCCGCCGAGCTACACCTTC
TRBJ2-1,TRBV9,-,-,CASSVLEYPGPYNEQFF,TGTGCCAGCAGCGTTCTCGAATATCCTGGCCCCTACAATGAGCAGTTCTTC
TRBJ2-1,TRBV5-6,-,-,CASSSEAVTYNEQFF,TGTGCCAGCAGCTCCGAAGCGGTAACCTACAATGAGCAGTTCTTC
TRBJ1-2,TRBV15,TRBD1,-,CATSRGGQGVDYGYTF,TGTGCCACCAGCAGAGGGGGGCAGGGGGTAGACTATGGCTACACCTTC
TRBJ1-2,TRBV4-3,-,-,CASSQELRRAGGYTF,TGCGCCAGCAGCCAAGAATTGAGGCGCGCAGGGGGCTACACCTTC